What follows are 18 T cell receptor beta chains derived from one specimen sequenced in a study of shared clonotypes between healthy human individuals. Assay used: immunoSEQ multiplex PCR; TCRdb lists only in-frame clones, some missing. The sample contains about 1 million clones, about 80% of which appear only once. The sequenced material came from memory CD4+ T cells sorted from blood. Noted subset: CD45RA-negative fraction. These receptors were taken from a man between 18 and 35 years old in good health.

This chain connects TRBV29-1 to TRBJ2-5, with D possibly TRBD2 on 6 matching bases. This CDR3 is 12 amino acids long. Germline-derived CDR1 and CDR2 are SQVTM and ANQGSEA. Trimming stripped 7 bases from V and 5 bases from J, with 14 bases between. CDR3 sequence (DNA): TGCAGCGCCCAGGGACTCGGGGAGACCCAGTACTTC. It is translated as CSAQGLGETQYF.

This clone was counted once. The J gene is TRBJ1-2, the V gene TRBV28; a weak D match, TRBD1 (6 bases). The germline CDR1 and CDR2 sequences are MDHEN and SYDVKM. This CDR3 contains 14 residues. V lost 4 bases to trimming and J lost 6 bases, with 15 bases between them. DNA for the CDR3: TGTGCCAGCAGTTCCCGTGGGGGGGCGCATGGCTACACCTTC. Residues: CASSSRGGAHGYTF.

The chain has TRBV14 and TRBJ2-7; D not certain. CDR1 SGHDN and CDR2 FVKESK come from the germline V gene. Trimming removed 1 base at V and 0 bases at J, with 13 bases between. The CDR3 totals 16 residues. The CDR3 DNA reads TGTGCCAGCAGCCAAGGGCGGCAGTCAAACTCCTACGAGCAGTACTTC. This translates into CASSQGRQSNSYEQYF.

CDR3 in DNA: TGTGCCATCAGGGAGGGGGCTACCAATGAGCAGTTCTTC. Its translation is CAIREGATNEQFF. J is TRBJ2-1 and V is TRBV10-3; D may be TRBD1 (7 bases). CDR1 is ENHRY, CDR2 SYGVKD, per germline. The V end lost 6 bases, the J end lost 6 bases, and 12 bases lay between the germline ends. The CDR3 is made up of 13 amino acids.

This clone showed up many times. CDR3 in amino acids: CATGQGPNEKLFF. CDR3 DNA: TGTGCCACCGGTCAGGGACCGAATGAAAAACTGTTTTTT. The V and J genes are TRBV11-2 and TRBJ1-4, with D perhaps TRBD1 (5 bases). The V end lost 10 bases, the J end lost 5 bases, and 14 bases lay between the germline ends. Per germline, CDR1 SGHAT and CDR2 FQNNGV. There are 13 residues in the CDR3. Full variable domain (remainder filled in from reference TRBV11-2 and TRBJ1-4): EAGVAQSPRYKIIEKRQSVAFWCNPISGHATLYWYQQILGQGPKLLIQFQNNGVVDDSQLPKDRFSAERLKGVDSTLKIQPAKLEDSAVYLCATGQGPNEKLFFGSGTQLSVL.

The genes are TRBV5-1 and TRBJ1-2; 7 nucleotides align to TRBD1. Trimming at V came to 5 bases and at J to 8 bases, leaving 9 bases not matched to a gene. The CDR3 extends over 13 amino acids. CDR1 and CDR2 from the germline V gene are SGHRS and YFSETQ. This CDR3 is CASRVGTGDGYTF. In DNA form, the CDR3 reads TGCGCCAGCAGGGTGGGAACAGGGGACGGCTACACCTTC.

The V call is TRBV29-1, the J call TRBJ2-5; D remains unclear. CDR3 size: 12 residues. The germline V gene has CDR1 SQVTM and CDR2 ANQGSEA. The V end lost 3 bases, the J end lost 0 bases, and 5 bases lay between the germline ends. CDR3 amino acids: CSVDSHQETQYF. CDR3 in DNA: TGCAGCGTTGACAGTCACCAAGAGACCCAGTACTTC.

This chain uses TRBV6-1 with TRBJ2-1; the D call may be TRBD1 or TRBD2 (5 bases each). With 1 base removed from V and 2 bases from J, the gap between germline ends came to 9 bases. The CDR3 contains 15 residues. Germline CDR1 MNHNS, CDR2 SASEGT. The CDR3 DNA follows: TGTGCCAGCAGTGAAGTCCAGGGAGCCTACAATGAGCAGTTCTTC. This gives the protein CASSEVQGAYNEQFF.

This clone was found many times. The chain carries TRBV19 and TRBJ1-1; weak D call: TRBD1 (5 bases). The V gene's germline CDR1 is LNHDA and CDR2 SQIVND (reference sequence). The CDR3 sequence is 13 residues long. V shed 5 bases and J shed 0 bases, with 7 bases lying between them. The CDR3 protein is CASSVGVNTEAFF. DNA for the CDR3: TGTGCCAGTAGTGTAGGGGTGAACACTGAAGCTTTCTTT. Combining the CDR3 with reference TRBV19 and TRBJ1-1 gives the whole variable domain DGGITQSPKYLFRKEGQNVTLSCEQNLNHDAMYWYRQDPGQGLRLIYYSQIVNDFQKGDIAEGYSVSREKKESFPLTVTSAQKNPTAFYLCASSVGVNTEAFFGQGTRLTVV.

This clone occurred once. V and J are TRBV19 and TRBJ2-1; 7 bases are a match to TRBD1. The CDR3 is 15 residues long. Germline CDR1 is LNHDA and CDR2 is SQIVND (reference sequence). The V gene end was trimmed by 6 bases and the J gene end by 4 bases; junction bases not matched to a gene: 9. The chain's CDR3 is CASSPGTEKYNEQFF. The CDR3 coding sequence is TGTGCCAGTAGCCCCGGGACAGAAAAATACAATGAGCAGTTCTTC.

This clone occurred many times. V is TRBV5-4 and J is TRBJ2-5; 7 nucleotides align to TRBD2. The CDR3 covers 15 residues. Trimming removed 0 bases from V and 3 bases from J; junction bases left unmatched: 5. Germline loops: CDR1 SGHNT, CDR2 YYREEE (reference sequence). The CDR3 DNA reads TGTGCCAGCAGCTTGGCTAGCGGAGCTGAAGAGACCCAGTACTTC. It is translated as CASSLASGAEETQYF.

The rearrangement uses TRBV2 and TRBJ2-3; 7 nucleotides match TRBD2. The CDR3 runs 15 residues. Per germline, CDR1 SNHLY and CDR2 FYNNEI. Trimming cost V 3 bases and J 3 bases; bases outside gene matches: 6. The CDR3 DNA reads TGTGCCAGCAGTGACGCAGCGGGACGGACAGATACGCAGTATTTT. It codes for CASSDAAGRTDTQYF.

V is TRBV6-6 and J is TRBJ2-7; 7 positions match TRBD1. Germline-derived CDR1 and CDR2 are MNHNY and SVGAGI (reference sequence). J lost 3 bases, V lost 2 bases, and 4 bases had no gene match. The length of the CDR3 is 14 residues. The CDR3 here is CASSYQGQLYEQYF. For the CDR3, the DNA is TGTGCCAGCAGTTACCAGGGACAGCTCTACGAGCAGTACTTC.

V usage is TRBV7-3 and J usage is TRBJ1-1; D is possibly TRBD1 (6 bases). Germline assignment: CDR1 SGHTA and CDR2 FQGTGA. V shed 5 bases and J shed 6 bases, with 19 bases lying between them. CDR3 size: 15 residues. The CDR3, as DNA: TGTGCCAGCAGCACCGTCCGGGGGCGGAGCTCTGAAGCTTTCTTT. This codes for CASSTVRGRSSEAFF.

This chain uses TRBV11-2 with TRBJ2-3, with D unresolved. V lost 8 bases and J 3 bases, leaving 3 bases between the germline ends. The CDR3 runs to 10 residues. CDR1 and CDR2 (germline): SGHAT, FQNNGV. CDR3 nucleotides: TGTGCCAGCGGGACAGATACGCAGTATTTT. It is translated as CASGTDTQYF.

The chain joins TRBV10-3 to TRBJ2-2; D uncertain. The CDR3 extends over 14 amino acids. The germline gives CDR1 ENHRY, CDR2 SYGVKD. Trimming took off 6 bases at V and 5 bases at J, with 13 bases between the two ends. In DNA form, the CDR3 reads TGTGCCATCAGGAGAATGGTTGGTACCGGGGAGCTGTTTTTT. Translating gives CAIRRMVGTGELFF.

The chain uses TRBV19 and TRBJ1-1, with D unclear. Germline V gene data show CDR1 as LNHDA and CDR2 as SQIVND (reference sequence). The CDR3 runs to 14 residues. Trimming removed 5 bases from V and 1 base from J, with 11 bases in between. CDR3 sequence: CASSLVPQNTEAFF. The CDR3 DNA is TGTGCCAGTAGTTTGGTACCGCAGAACACTGAAGCTTTCTTT.

The chain links TRBV6-5 to TRBJ2-3; either TRBD1 or TRBD2 may fit D (5 bases each). Germline V CDR1 and CDR2: MNHEY, SVGAGI. This CDR3 is built from 12 residues. Trimming removed 6 bases at V and 4 bases at J, with 8 bases between. Here the CDR3 DNA reads TGTGCCAGCAGCCCGGGGCCAGATACGCAGTATTTT. This encodes CASSPGPDTQYF.